This T cell receptor beta chain was found in a study of blood T cell repertoires in COVID-19. Sequencing was performed with immunoSEQ multiplex PCR; in TCRdb, only in-frame clones are kept and a portion is missing. The sample has 210,000 or so clones, about 82% seen once. This clone was counted only a few times. The CDR3 is made up of 12 amino acids. This receptor was obtained from a man in his forties or fifties with COVID-19, enrolled during active disease. Sequenced input: peripheral blood. The chain couples TRBV21-1 to TRBJ1-6. TRBV21-1 is a recognized pseudogene. In nucleotides, the CDR3 is TGTGCCAGCAGCAAAGATAGACCCTCCGGGGACTTT. Amino acids: CASSKDRPSGDF.